A single sample is the source of the 29 T cell receptor beta chains below, sequenced in a study of blood T cell repertoires in COVID-19. Measured with immunoSEQ multiplex PCR; TCRdb has only the in-frame clones, and not every one. The repertoire holds around 230,000 clones, with about nine tenths as singletons. Source material: PBMCs or T cells enriched from blood (not recorded which). The receptors stem from a middle-aged woman with acute COVID-19.

The chain is built from TRBV6-5 and TRBJ2-7, with 7 bases matching TRBD2. The CDR3 is made up of 13 amino acids. CDR1 is MNHEY, CDR2 SVGAGI, per germline. V lost 0 bases, J lost 6 bases, and 2 bases stayed unmatched. Here the CDR3 DNA reads TGTGCCAGCAGTTACTCAGCGGGGTCCGAGCAGTACGTC. This codes for CASSYSAGSEQYV.

The rearrangement joins TRBV25-1 to TRBJ1-2; D is undetermined. The CDR3 runs to 18 residues. The germline V gene has CDR1 MGHDK and CDR2 SYGVNS. V lost 0 bases and J 0 bases, leaving 17 bases between the germline ends. CDR3 sequence: CASSEYGMVLDSNYGYTF. As DNA, the CDR3 is TGTGCCAGCAGTGAATACGGAATGGTGCTCGACTCTAACTATGGCTACACCTTC.

The chain carries TRBV2 and TRBJ2-5, with D tentatively TRBD2 (7 bases). CDR3 length: 13 amino acids. The germline V and J ends were trimmed by 6 bases and 8 bases, with 16 bases remaining between them. The germline CDR1 and CDR2 sequences are SNHLY and FYNNEI. The CDR3 sequence: CASRAGAEGTQYF. The CDR3 bases are TGTGCCAGCAGGGCGGGGGCCGAAGGAACCCAGTACTTC.

The rearrangement links TRBV7-2 to TRBJ1-5; 9 bases are shared with TRBD1. The junction had 10 bases not matched to a gene; V was cut back by 2 bases and J by 8 bases. CDR3 length: 16 amino acids. The V gene's germline CDR1 is SGHTA and CDR2 FQGNSA. The CDR3 nucleotides read TGTGCCAGCAGCTTATCGACAGGGGGTCTCGGGAAGCCCCAGCATTTT. It yields the protein CASSLSTGGLGKPQHF.

The chain links TRBV7-2 to TRBJ2-2, with D perhaps matching TRBD2 (5 bases). The germline V gene encodes CDR1 SGHTA and CDR2 FQGNSA. There are 15 residues in the CDR3. The V and J ends lost 1 base and 4 bases respectively, with 10 bases between them. The CDR3 DNA reads TGTGCCAGCAGCTTAGAAAGCGGACTCACCGGGGAGCTGTTTTTT. Translated: CASSLESGLTGELFF.

The genes are TRBV29-1 and TRBJ1-1, with D tentatively TRBD1 (6 bases). The CDR3 is 13 residues long. Germline-derived CDR1 and CDR2 are SQVTM and ANQGSEA. Trimming shortened V by 8 bases and J by 4 bases, and 17 bases separated the two germline ends. In nucleotides, the CDR3 is TGCAGCACTACAGAAGGGGGGGGCACTGAAGCTTTCTTT. Its translation: CSTTEGGGTEAFF.

A single count supports this clone. The chain employs TRBV18 and TRBJ2-3; tentative D call: TRBD2 (6 bases). The CDR3 totals 13 residues. Germline values: CDR1 KGHSH, CDR2 LQKENI. V was cut by 11 bases and J by 2 bases, with 14 bases left in between. The CDR3 DNA follows: TGTGCCGGAATGCTAGCGAACACAGATACGCAGTATTTT. This codes for CAGMLANTDTQYF.

The chain employs TRBV4-1 and TRBJ2-5; 7 nucleotides align to TRBD2. This CDR3 has 17 amino acids. The germline V gene has CDR1 MGHRA and CDR2 YSYEKL. With 1 base clipped from V and 5 bases from J, the junction kept 13 bases outside the gene matches. CDR3 amino acids: CASSQAANGRGGETQYF. In DNA form, the CDR3 reads TGCGCCAGCAGCCAAGCCGCGAATGGGCGGGGAGGGGAGACCCAGTACTTC.

The rearrangement joins TRBV7-9 to TRBJ1-2, with D possibly matching TRBD1 (5 bases). The CDR3 is 15 amino acids. With 0 bases removed from V and 4 bases from J, the gap between germline ends came to 12 bases. Germline V gene data show CDR1 as SEHNR and CDR2 as FQNEAQ (reference sequence). This chain's CDR3 is CASSLALGGSYGYTF. In nucleotides, the CDR3 is TGTGCCAGCAGCTTAGCGCTGGGGGGGAGCTATGGCTACACCTTC. The full variable domain, completed using reference TRBV7-9 and TRBJ1-2, is DTGVSQNPRHKITKRGQNVTFRCDPISEHNRLYWYRQTLGQGPEFLTYFQNEAQLEKSRLLSDRFSAERPKGSFSTLEIQRTEQGDSAMYLCASSLALGGSYGYTFGSGTRLTVV.

The chain links TRBV7-9 to TRBJ2-2; the D is unclear. The V and J ends lost 3 bases and 4 bases respectively, with 6 bases between them. There are 13 residues in the CDR3. The V gene's germline CDR1 is SEHNR and CDR2 FQNEAQ (reference sequence). CDR3 nucleotide sequence: TGTGCCAGCAGCTTCGACACCACCGGGGAGCTGTTTTTT. Its translation: CASSFDTTGELFF.

The chain joins TRBV27 to TRBJ1-2; D is ambiguous. The germline CDR1 and CDR2 sequences are MNHEY and SMNVEV (reference sequence). The CDR3 sequence is 14 residues long. Trimming removed 0 bases from V and 8 bases from J, with 13 bases in between. CDR3: CASSLSPEVGGYTF. The CDR3 DNA reads TGTGCCAGCAGTTTATCCCCGGAGGTTGGCGGCTACACCTTC.

V gene TRBV2 combines with J gene TRBJ2-1; 9 bases are a match to TRBD2. Germline V gene lookup returns CDR1 SNHLY and CDR2 FYNNEI. The CDR3 sequence is 15 residues long. After removal of 2 bases from V and 8 bases from J, the junction contained 7 bases not matched to a gene. CDR3 in DNA: TGTGCCAGCAGTGAAACGAGGGGGACTAGCCATGAGCAGTTCTTC. Amino acids: CASSETRGTSHEQFF.

V usage is TRBV2 and J usage is TRBJ1-2, with TRBD1 matching over 8 bases. Unmatched junction bases numbered 7, after V lost 4 bases and J lost 6 bases. The CDR3 spans 14 residues. CDR1 and CDR2 from the germline V gene are SNHLY and FYNNEI. The CDR3 nucleotides read TGTGCCAGCAGTGGGACAGGGATAATGGATGGCTACACCTTC. Translated, it gives CASSGTGIMDGYTF.

The chain joins TRBV29-1 to TRBJ1-2, with D possibly TRBD1 on 6 matching bases. With 7 bases removed from V and 7 bases from J, the gap between germline ends came to 16 bases. The CDR3 consists of 12 residues. CDR1 and CDR2 (germline): SQVTM, ANQGSEA. DNA of the CDR3: TGCAGCGCACTACAGGGTCGCGCTGGCTACACCTTC. This translates into CSALQGRAGYTF.

The J gene is TRBJ2-5, the V gene TRBV29-1; D is uncertain. The CDR3 extends over 12 amino acids. V lost 1 base and J 1 base, leaving 4 bases between the germline ends. CDR1 SQVTM and CDR2 ANQGSEA come from the germline V gene. CDR3 amino acids: CSVEVIQETQYF. CDR3 DNA: TGCAGCGTTGAAGTCATCCAAGAGACCCAGTACTTC.

The chain couples TRBV2 to TRBJ1-5, with 7 bases fitting TRBD1. The CDR3 covers 15 residues. The trim removed 7 bases at V and 4 bases at J, leaving 10 bases unmatched. Germline V CDR1 and CDR2: SNHLY, FYNNEI. CDR3 loop: CASTKGAGNNQPQHF. The CDR3 DNA follows: TGTGCCAGCACAAAGGGGGCGGGAAATAATCAGCCCCAGCATTTT.

V usage is TRBV11-2 and J usage is TRBJ2-1, with 10 bases that match TRBD2. The V gene's germline CDR1 is SGHAT and CDR2 FQNNGV. CDR3 size: 15 residues. V shed 1 base, J shed 5 bases, and the junction held 2 bases outside the gene matches. CDR3 protein: CASSLGAGGNNEQFF. The CDR3 bases are TGTGCCAGCAGCTTAGGAGCGGGAGGGAACAATGAGCAGTTCTTC.

The chain employs TRBV7-9 and TRBJ1-1; 9 nucleotides align to TRBD1. There are 16 residues in the CDR3. From germline, CDR1 is SEHNR and CDR2 FQNEAQ (reference sequence). V trimming: 2 bases; J trimming: 4 bases; junction bases outside the gene matches: 8. The CDR3 reads CASSLTTGGGGTEAFF. The DNA of the CDR3 is TGTGCCAGCAGCTTAACGACAGGGGGGGGAGGCACTGAAGCTTTCTTT.

The gene calls are TRBV3-1 (or the pseudogene TRBV3-2) and TRBJ1-5; D is unclear. Trimming cost V 0 bases and J 5 bases, with 5 bases left between them. The length of the CDR3 is 13 residues. CDR1 and CDR2 (germline): LGHDT, YNNKEL (reference sequence). CDR3: CASSQDYDQPQHF. The CDR3, as DNA: TGTGCCAGCAGCCAAGACTACGATCAGCCCCAGCATTTT.

This chain's CDR3 is CASSRLASSDTQYF. DNA for the CDR3: TGTGCCAGCAGCAGGCTAGCGTCTTCAGATACGCAGTATTTT. This chain connects TRBV11-3 to TRBJ2-3, with D possibly being TRBD2 (6 bases). The CDR3 spans 14 residues. V shed 5 bases and J shed 4 bases, with 13 bases lying between them. Germline values: CDR1 SGHNT, CDR2 YENEEA.

The chain links TRBV7-9 to TRBJ2-2, with 11 nucleotides matching TRBD1. This CDR3 is built from 16 residues. V was clipped by 4 bases and J by 7 bases; unmatched bases: 8. Germline CDR1 reads SEHNR; CDR2 reads FQNEAQ (reference sequence). The CDR3 reads CASSSWTGGADGELFF. CDR3 coding DNA: TGTGCCAGCAGCTCGTGGACAGGGGGCGCCGACGGGGAGCTGTTTTTT.

CDR3 nucleotides: TGTGCCAGCAGCGTAGGTGAGCTAGCGGGAGGAGATACGCAGTATTTT. This encodes CASSVGELAGGDTQYF. The J gene is TRBJ2-3, the V gene TRBV9, with TRBD2 identical over 11 bases. Trimming at V came to 0 bases and at J to 5 bases, leaving 5 bases not matched to a gene. The CDR3 has 16 amino acids. In germline, CDR1 is SGDLS, CDR2 YYNGEE.

Here the CDR3 DNA reads TGTGCCAGCAGCGCGGGGGATTCCTACAATGAGCAGTTCTTC. Protein: CASSAGDSYNEQFF. The gene calls are TRBV6-1 and TRBJ2-1; 7 nucleotides match TRBD2. Germline V lookup: CDR1 MNHNS, CDR2 SASEGT. This CDR3 has 14 residues. J gave up 1 base and V 6 bases, and 3 bases lay outside the gene matches.

The table lists this clone with a count of one. The CDR3 here is CASSPLGFSGGAKTDTQYF. CDR3 nucleotide sequence: TGTGCCAGCAGCCCTCTGGGTTTTAGCGGGGGCGCCAAGACAGATACGCAGTATTTT. The chain couples TRBV5-6 to TRBJ2-3; 9 positions match TRBD2. V was pared by 4 bases and J by 3 bases, with 18 bases of the junction left unmatched. The length of the CDR3 is 19 residues. Germline-derived CDR1 and CDR2 are SGHDT and YYEEEE.

There are a few counts of this clone. V usage is TRBV11-3 and J usage is TRBJ1-2; 7 nucleotides match TRBD1. The germline V gene encodes CDR1 SGHNT and CDR2 YENEEA. V dropped 4 bases and J dropped 7; count of bases not matched to a gene: 12. The CDR3 covers 15 residues. In nucleotides, the CDR3 is TGTGCCAGCAGCTCCAAGACAGGGAGTGTATCTGGCTACACCTTC. It specifies CASSSKTGSVSGYTF.

In its sample, this clone was seen once. The CDR3 spells CASSNGGRQPQHF. Here the CDR3 DNA reads TGTGCCAGCTCAAATGGTGGGCGTCAGCCCCAGCATTTT. This chain links TRBV18 with TRBJ1-5; D unresolved. The CDR3 contains 13 residues. Trimming shortened V by 5 bases and J by 6 bases, and 11 bases separated the two germline ends. Germline CDR1 KGHSH, CDR2 LQKENI.

The CDR3 region has the DNA TGTGCCAGCAGCCGATCACCGGGACAGGGCACGCAGTATTTT. Amino acid sequence: CASSRSPGQGTQYF. The J gene is TRBJ2-3, the V gene TRBV3-1 (or the pseudogene TRBV3-2); TRBD1 matches at 9 bases. V gave up 4 bases and J gave up 9 bases; unmatched junction bases: 8. Germline loops: CDR1 LGHDT, CDR2 YNNKEL (reference sequence). CDR3 size: 14 residues.

The chain combines TRBV7-8 with TRBJ1-2; D is uncertain. The V gene lost 5 bases and the J gene lost 4 bases, with 14 bases spanning the gap. Germline lookup yields CDR1 SGHVS and CDR2 FQNEAQ. This CDR3 contains 14 residues. CDR3 sequence: CASSPGPQIYGYTF. The CDR3 DNA is TGTGCCAGCAGCCCTGGGCCGCAGATCTATGGCTACACCTTC.

The chain combines TRBV6-5 with TRBJ2-3; perhaps TRBD1 as D (5 bases). The CDR3 covers 13 residues. Per the germline V gene, CDR1 is MNHEY and CDR2 is SVGAGI. V shed 2 bases and J shed 3 bases, with 6 bases lying between them. Here the CDR3 reads CASSYGQTDTQYF. The DNA of the CDR3 is TGTGCCAGCAGTTACGGACAAACAGATACGCAGTATTTT.